This record concerns one T cell receptor (beta chain) sequence. As yet, its antigen is unknown. The data derive from a study of long-term antiretroviral therapy in people with HIV. As for the study in general: First collections came about a decade before the 2015 immediate-ART recommendation.

Sequencing relied on immunoSEQ assay v3.0, run at survey level. This table comes from immunoSEQ multiplex PCR, and its TCRdb copy is limited to in-frame clones, with some not included. The sample shows over 25,000 clones, approximately 94% of them seen only once. Whole-study results and caveats: Transplant-donor-level diversity was not reached after ART, though diversity increased. Against controls, HIV repertoires showed narrower ranges of CDR3 length. Information on adherence, resistance and therapy changes was unavailable.

The CDR3 covers 13 residues. V lost 2 bases to trimming and J lost 5 bases, with 10 bases between them. Germline V gene sequence: CDR1 KGHSH, CDR2 LQKENI. The specimen was unsorted PBMCs, collected around 7.4 years after starting antiretroviral therapy. The chain has TRBV18 and TRBJ2-7; D is ambiguous. The TCR originated in a man aged 50-60 years with HIV. The CDR3 reads CASSPGQRNEQYF. The CDR3 coding sequence is TGTGCCAGCTCACCAGGGCAGAGGAACGAGCAGTACTTC.